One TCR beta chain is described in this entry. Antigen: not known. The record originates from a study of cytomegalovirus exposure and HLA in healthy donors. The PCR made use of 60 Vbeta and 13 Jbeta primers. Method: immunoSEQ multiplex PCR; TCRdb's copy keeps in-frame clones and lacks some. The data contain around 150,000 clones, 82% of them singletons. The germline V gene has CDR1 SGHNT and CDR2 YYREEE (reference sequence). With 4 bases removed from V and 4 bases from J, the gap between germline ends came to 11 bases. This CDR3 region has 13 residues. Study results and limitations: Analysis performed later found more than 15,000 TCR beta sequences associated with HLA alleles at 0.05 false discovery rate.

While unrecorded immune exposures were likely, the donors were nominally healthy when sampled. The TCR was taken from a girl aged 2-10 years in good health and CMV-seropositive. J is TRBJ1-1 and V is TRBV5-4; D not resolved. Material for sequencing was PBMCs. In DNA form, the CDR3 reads TGTGCCAGCAGCGGCGGGCACGGCACTGAAGCTTTCTTT. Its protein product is CASSGGHGTEAFF.